This record looks at one TCR beta chain sequence and its context. Its antigen is still unknown. This sample is part of a study of OX40 agonist ivuxolimab in advanced cancers. At the level of the study: Head and neck, renal cell, melanoma or hepatocellular carcinoma were the cancers that dose-escalation patients had. Partial responses were observed in three patients, of whom one had hepatocellular carcinoma and two had cutaneous melanoma. Under the entry rules, prior anti-PD-1, anti-PD-L1 or anti-CTLA-4 therapy was allowed, and roughly 43% had some.

Clones were sequenced by immunoSEQ multiplex PCR, and TCRdb holds only the in-frame ones, with some missing. The sample lists tens of thousands of clones; 80% to 95% were seen once. Germline CDR1 and CDR2: SGHTS and YDEGEE. The CDR3 is made up of 17 amino acids. V shed 4 bases, J shed 2 bases, and the junction held 9 bases outside the gene matches. Study-wide results and caveats: The antigens recognized by the expanded peripheral T cells, that is their antigen specificity, were not determined.

The gene calls are TRBV5-8 and TRBJ2-1; 10 positions match TRBD1. The source material was CD4+ or CD8+ T cells sorted from blood, sampled in a trial of the OX40 agonist ivuxolimab. This sequence was found in an adult with an advanced solid tumor such as melanoma, head and neck, liver or kidney cancer. The DNA of the CDR3 is TGTGCCAGCAGCAGTCGACAGGGGGCTTATGCCTACAATGAGCAGTTCTTC. Residues: CASSSRQGAYAYNEQFF.